Reported below is one T cell receptor (beta chain). Antigen unknown. This sample is drawn from a study of cytomegalovirus exposure and HLA in healthy donors. Study summary: The roughly 130 validation repertoires were reported in a later analysis to have been generated on the same platform as the 666 first-cohort repertoires. Study conclusions and caveats: The study labeled approximately 150 TCR beta chains cytomegalovirus-associated. In vitro experiments confirmed that a few CMV-associated chains were specific for CMV antigens. The tendency of first-cohort TCR clusters to co-occur in the approximately 110 validation repertoires was the finding of a later analysis.

Sequencing was performed with immunoSEQ multiplex PCR; in TCRdb, only in-frame clones are kept and a portion is missing. The sample carries fewer than 150,000 clones, roughly 82% recorded once. J lost 0 bases, V lost 4 bases, and 7 bases had no gene match. The CDR3 is 16 amino acids. From germline, CDR1 is SGHRS and CDR2 YFSETQ. Sample: PBMCs. This sequence was found in a man younger than 35 in good health and CMV-seronegative. The chain links TRBV5-1 to TRBJ2-3; 8 bases match TRBD2. DNA of the CDR3: TGCGCCAGCAGCATCGGACTAGCCGTTAGCACAGATACGCAGTATTTT. This translates into CASSIGLAVSTDTQYF.